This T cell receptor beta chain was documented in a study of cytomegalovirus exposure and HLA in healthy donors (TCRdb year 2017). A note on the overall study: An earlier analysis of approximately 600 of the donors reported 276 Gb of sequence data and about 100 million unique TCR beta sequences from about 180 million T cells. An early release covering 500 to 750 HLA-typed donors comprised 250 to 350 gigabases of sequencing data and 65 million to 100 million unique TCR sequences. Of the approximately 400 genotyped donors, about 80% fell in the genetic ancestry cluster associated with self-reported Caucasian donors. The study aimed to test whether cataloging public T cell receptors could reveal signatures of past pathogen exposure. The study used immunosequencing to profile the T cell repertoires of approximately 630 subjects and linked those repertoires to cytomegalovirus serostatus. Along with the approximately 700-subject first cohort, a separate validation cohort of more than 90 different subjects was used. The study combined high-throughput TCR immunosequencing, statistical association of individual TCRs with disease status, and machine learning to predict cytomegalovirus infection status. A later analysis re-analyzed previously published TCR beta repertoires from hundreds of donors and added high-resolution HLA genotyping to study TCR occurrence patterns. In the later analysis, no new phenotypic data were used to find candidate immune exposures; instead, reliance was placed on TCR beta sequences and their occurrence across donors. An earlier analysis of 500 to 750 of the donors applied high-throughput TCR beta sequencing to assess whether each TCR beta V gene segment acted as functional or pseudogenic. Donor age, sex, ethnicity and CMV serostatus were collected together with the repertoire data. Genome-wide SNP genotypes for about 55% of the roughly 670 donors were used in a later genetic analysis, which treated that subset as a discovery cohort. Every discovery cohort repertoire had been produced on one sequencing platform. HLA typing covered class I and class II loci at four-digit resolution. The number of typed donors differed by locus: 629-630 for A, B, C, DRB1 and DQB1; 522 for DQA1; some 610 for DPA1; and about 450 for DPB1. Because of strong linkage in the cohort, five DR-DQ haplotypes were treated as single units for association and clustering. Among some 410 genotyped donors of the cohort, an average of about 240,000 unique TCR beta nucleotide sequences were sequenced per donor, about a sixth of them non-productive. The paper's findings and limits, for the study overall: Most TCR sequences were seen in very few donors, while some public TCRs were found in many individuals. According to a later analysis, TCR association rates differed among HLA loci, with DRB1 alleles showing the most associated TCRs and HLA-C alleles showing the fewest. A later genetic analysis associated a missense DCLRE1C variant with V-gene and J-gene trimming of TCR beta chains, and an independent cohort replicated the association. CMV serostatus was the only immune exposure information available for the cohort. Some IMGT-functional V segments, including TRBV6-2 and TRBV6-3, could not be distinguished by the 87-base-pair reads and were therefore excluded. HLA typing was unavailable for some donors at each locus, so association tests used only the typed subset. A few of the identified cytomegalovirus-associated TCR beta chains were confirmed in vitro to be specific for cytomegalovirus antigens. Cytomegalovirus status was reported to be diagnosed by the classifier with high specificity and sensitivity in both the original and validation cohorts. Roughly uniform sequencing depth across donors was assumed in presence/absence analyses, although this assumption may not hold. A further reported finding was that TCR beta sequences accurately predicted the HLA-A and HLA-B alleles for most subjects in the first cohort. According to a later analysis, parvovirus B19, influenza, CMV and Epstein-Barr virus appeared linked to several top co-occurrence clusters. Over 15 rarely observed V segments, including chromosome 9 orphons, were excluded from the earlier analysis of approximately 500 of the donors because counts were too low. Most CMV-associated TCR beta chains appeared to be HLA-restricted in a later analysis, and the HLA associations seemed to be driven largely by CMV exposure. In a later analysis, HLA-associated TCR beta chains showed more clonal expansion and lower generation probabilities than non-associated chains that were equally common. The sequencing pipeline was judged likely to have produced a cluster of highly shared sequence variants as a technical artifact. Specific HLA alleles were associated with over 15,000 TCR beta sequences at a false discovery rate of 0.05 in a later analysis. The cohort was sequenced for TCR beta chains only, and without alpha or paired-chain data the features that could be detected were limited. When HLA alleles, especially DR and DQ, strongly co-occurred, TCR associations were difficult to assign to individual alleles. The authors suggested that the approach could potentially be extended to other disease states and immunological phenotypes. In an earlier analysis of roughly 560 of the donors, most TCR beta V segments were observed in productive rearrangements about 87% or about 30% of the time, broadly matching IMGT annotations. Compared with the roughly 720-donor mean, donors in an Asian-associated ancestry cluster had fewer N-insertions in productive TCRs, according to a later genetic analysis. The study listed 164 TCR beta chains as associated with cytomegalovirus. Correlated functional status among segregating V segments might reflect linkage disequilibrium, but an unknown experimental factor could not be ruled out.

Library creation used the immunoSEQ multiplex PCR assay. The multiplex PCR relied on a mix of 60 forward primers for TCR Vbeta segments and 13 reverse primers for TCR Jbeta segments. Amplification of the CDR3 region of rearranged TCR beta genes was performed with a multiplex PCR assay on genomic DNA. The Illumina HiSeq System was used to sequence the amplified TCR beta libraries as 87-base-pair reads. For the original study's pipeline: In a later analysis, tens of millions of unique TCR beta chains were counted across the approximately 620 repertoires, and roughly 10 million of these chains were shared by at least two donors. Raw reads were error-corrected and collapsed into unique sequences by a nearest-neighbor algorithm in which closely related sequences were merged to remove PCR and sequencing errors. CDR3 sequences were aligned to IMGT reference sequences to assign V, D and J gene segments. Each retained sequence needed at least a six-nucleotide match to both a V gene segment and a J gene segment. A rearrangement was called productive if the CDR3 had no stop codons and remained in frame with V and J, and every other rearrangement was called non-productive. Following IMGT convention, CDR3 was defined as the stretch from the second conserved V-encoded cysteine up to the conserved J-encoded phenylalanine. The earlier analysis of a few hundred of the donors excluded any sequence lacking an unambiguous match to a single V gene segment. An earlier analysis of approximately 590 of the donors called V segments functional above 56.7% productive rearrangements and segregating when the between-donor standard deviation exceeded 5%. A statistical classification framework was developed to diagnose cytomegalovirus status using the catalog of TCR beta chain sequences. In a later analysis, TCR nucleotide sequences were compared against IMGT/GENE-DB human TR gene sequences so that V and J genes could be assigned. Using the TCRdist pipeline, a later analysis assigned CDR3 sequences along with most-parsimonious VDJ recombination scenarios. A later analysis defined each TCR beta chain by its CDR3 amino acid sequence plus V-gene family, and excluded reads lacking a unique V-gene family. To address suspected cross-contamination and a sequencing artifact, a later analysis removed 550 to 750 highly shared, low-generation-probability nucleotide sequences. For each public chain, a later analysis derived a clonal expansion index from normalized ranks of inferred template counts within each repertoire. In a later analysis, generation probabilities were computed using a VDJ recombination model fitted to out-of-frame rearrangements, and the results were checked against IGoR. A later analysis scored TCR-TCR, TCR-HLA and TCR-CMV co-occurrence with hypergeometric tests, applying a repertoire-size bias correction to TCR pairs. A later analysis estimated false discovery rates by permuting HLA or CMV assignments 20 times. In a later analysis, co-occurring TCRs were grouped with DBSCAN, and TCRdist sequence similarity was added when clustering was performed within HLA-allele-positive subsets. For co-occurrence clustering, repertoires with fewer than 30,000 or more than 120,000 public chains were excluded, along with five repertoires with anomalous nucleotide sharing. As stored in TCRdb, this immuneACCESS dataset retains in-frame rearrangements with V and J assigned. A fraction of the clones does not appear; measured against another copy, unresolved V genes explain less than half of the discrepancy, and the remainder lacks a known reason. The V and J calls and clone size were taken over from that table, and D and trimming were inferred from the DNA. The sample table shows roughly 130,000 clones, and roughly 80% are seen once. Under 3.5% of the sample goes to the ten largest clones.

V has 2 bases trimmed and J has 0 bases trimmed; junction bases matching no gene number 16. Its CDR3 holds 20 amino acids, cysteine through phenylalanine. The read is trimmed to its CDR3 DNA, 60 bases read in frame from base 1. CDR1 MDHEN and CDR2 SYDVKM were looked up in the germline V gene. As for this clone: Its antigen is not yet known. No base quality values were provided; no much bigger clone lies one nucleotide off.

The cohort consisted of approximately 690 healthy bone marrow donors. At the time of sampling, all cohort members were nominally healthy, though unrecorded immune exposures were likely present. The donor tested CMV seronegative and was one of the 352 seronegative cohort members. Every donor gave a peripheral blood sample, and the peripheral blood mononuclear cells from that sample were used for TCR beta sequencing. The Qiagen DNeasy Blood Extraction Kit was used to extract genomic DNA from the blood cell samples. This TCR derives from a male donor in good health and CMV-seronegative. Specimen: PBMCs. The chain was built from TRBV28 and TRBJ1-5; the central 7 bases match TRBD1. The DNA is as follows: TGTGCCAGCAGTTTAGATAGGTCAGGGGGGACTCAATATAGCAATCAGCCCCAGCATTTT. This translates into CASSLDRSGGTQYSNQPQHF.